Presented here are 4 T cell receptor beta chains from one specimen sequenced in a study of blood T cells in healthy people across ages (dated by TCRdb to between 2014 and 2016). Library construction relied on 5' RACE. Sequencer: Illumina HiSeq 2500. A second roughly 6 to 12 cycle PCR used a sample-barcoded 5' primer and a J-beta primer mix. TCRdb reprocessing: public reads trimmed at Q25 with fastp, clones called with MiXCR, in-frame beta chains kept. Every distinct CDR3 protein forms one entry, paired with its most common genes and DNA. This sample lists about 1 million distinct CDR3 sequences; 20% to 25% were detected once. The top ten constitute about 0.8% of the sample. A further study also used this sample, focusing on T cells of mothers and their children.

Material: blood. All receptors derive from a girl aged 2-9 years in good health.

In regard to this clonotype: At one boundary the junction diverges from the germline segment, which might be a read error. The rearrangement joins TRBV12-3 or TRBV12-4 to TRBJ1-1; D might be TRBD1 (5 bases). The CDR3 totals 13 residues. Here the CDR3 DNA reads TGTGCCAGCAGTTTAGCGCAGGCGACAGATCGAAATTTT. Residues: CASSLAQATDRNF.

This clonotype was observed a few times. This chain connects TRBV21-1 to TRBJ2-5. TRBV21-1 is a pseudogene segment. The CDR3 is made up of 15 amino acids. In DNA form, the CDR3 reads TGTGCCAGCAGCAAAGGTGACTCCAACCAAGGGACCCAGTACTTC. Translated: CASSKGDSNQGTQYF.

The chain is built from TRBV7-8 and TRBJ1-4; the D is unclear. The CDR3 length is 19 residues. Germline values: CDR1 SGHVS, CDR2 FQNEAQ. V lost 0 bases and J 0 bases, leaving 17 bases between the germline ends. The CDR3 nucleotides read TGTGCCAGCAGCTTAGCAGCCTTCGAGGCCCTTGCAACTAATGAAAAACTGTTTTTT. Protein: CASSLAAFEALATNEKLFF.

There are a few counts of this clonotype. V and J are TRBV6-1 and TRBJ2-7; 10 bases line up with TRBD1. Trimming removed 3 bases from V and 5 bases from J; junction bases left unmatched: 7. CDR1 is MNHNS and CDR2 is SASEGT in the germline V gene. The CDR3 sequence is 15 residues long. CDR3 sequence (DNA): TGTGCCAGCAGTGATTGGACAGGGGGAGTCGACGAGCAGTACTTC. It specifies CASSDWTGGVDEQYF.